This T cell receptor beta chain is drawn from a study of blood T cell repertoires in COVID-19. The overall study: Samples came from the United States, Italy and Spain, spanning acute and convalescent COVID-19. Nucleic acid was either cDNA or gDNA, and it came from T cells, B-cell-depleted T cells, or PBMCs.

The CDR3 covers 14 residues. V gave up 1 base and J gave up 6 bases, with 10 bases separating them. In the original analysis: Amplification with reference gene primers provided the estimates of nucleated cell counts. The repertoire was sequenced with immunoSEQ multiplex PCR; TCRdb's copy has only in-frame clones and lacks some. D and trimming were read from the DNA, whereas the V and J calls and clone size are those reported in that table. The sample lists 100,000 or so clones, roughly 85% seen once, with 9.5% to 13% in the top ten. The sequencing input was peripheral blood. This sequence was found in a woman in her seventies with acute or convalescent COVID-19. V usage is TRBV23-1 and J usage is TRBJ1-5; unclear D gene. TRBV23-1 qualifies as an ORF whose function is uncertain. The CDR3 protein is CASSQWRGPQPQHF. The CDR3 coding sequence is TGCGCCAGCAGTCAATGGAGAGGCCCTCAGCCCCAGCATTTT.